The 30 T cell receptor beta chains below were found in one sample sequenced in a study of Ad26.COV2.S vaccination and SARS-CoV-2 variants. This table comes from immunoSEQ multiplex PCR, and its TCRdb copy is limited to in-frame clones, with some not included. The sample includes around 340,000 clones, around nine tenths seen only once; the top ten take about 5%. Regarding treatment: about 20 received Ad26.COV2.S at low or high dose, single or two shots; several received placebo; per-sample allocation not given. The samples date from day 63 after the first vaccine or placebo injection. Sequenced material: peripheral blood, taken in a trial of Ad26.COV2.S vaccine versus placebo. These receptor sequences come from a person aged 18 to 65 who received the Ad26.COV2.S COVID-19 vaccine or a placebo.

The chain combines TRBV6-2 or TRBV6-3 with TRBJ2-7, with unresolved D. Germline V gene sequence: CDR1 MNHEY, CDR2 SVGEGT. The CDR3 covers 13 residues. Trimming pared 6 bases from V and 2 bases from J, leaving 11 bases between. Here the CDR3 DNA reads TGTGCCAGCAGCACGGATAGAACCTACGAGCAGTACTTC. It encodes CASSTDRTYEQYF.

The chain joins TRBV7-9 to TRBJ2-3; 11 bases fit TRBD1. The junction had 4 bases not matched to a gene; V was cut back by 5 bases and J by 6 bases. Germline-derived CDR1 and CDR2 are SEHNR and FQNEAQ (reference sequence). The CDR3 runs to 14 residues. Here the CDR3 reads CASSPGTGGDTQYF. The CDR3, as DNA: TGTGCCAGCAGCCCAGGGACAGGGGGTGATACGCAGTATTTT.

The V gene is TRBV9, the J gene TRBJ2-1; D remains ambiguous. The CDR3 spans 14 residues. The ends were cut back, 4 bases at V and 3 bases at J, with 11 bases in the middle. The germline gives CDR1 SGDLS, CDR2 YYNGEE. The DNA for the CDR3 is TGTGCCAGCAGCACCACCGGGTTCTACAATGAGCAGTTCTTC. Translating it yields CASSTTGFYNEQFF.

V usage is TRBV19 and J usage is TRBJ1-1; unclear D gene. This CDR3 spans 14 amino acids. The V gene's germline CDR1 is LNHDA and CDR2 SQIVND (reference sequence). Deletions cut 0 bases from V and 4 bases from J, with 9 bases between. CDR3 protein: CASSIDKDVTEAFF. The CDR3 bases are TGTGCCAGTAGTATAGATAAGGACGTCACTGAAGCTTTCTTT.

The chain carries TRBV27 and TRBJ2-3; 13 nucleotides agree with TRBD2. The CDR3 has 17 residues. The V segment lost 1 base and the J segment 9 bases; nucleotides outside the gene matches: 10. Per the germline V gene, CDR1 is MNHEY and CDR2 is SMNVEV (reference sequence). CDR3 loop: CASSLYTSGRAGNTQYF. The CDR3 DNA reads TGTGCCAGCAGTTTATACACTAGCGGGAGGGCCGGGAACACGCAGTATTTT.

V usage is TRBV28 and J usage is TRBJ2-4, with 8 bases lining up with TRBD1. The CDR3 covers 13 residues. V dropped 3 bases and J dropped 10; count of bases not matched to a gene: 5. Germline values: CDR1 MDHEN, CDR2 SYDVKM. The CDR3 here is CASSFTTGDIQYF. CDR3 coding DNA: TGTGCCAGCAGTTTTACGACAGGGGATATTCAGTACTTC.

The rearrangement links TRBV7-2 to TRBJ1-2; 7 nucleotides match TRBD1. CDR1 and CDR2 from the germline V gene are SGHTA and FQGNSA. The CDR3 spans 13 residues. Germline trimming cut 5 bases from V and 4 bases from J; bases unmatched to any gene: 4. CDR3 sequence: CASSRPGGYGYTF. CDR3 bases: TGTGCCAGCAGCAGGCCAGGGGGCTATGGCTACACCTTC.

The J gene is TRBJ2-5, the V gene TRBV5-6; tentatively, D is TRBD2 (6 bases). Germline CDR1 reads SGHDT; CDR2 reads YYEEEE. This CDR3 is 13 amino acids long. Trimming took 0 bases from V and 4 from J, leaving 7 bases between them. In DNA, the CDR3 is TGTGCCAGCAGCTTGGCCGGGGGAGAGACCCAGTACTTC. The encoded protein is CASSLAGGETQYF.

The chain is built from TRBV18 and TRBJ2-7; D is ambiguous. V was clipped by 0 bases and J by 6 bases, with 12 bases between them. CDR3 length: 14 amino acids. Looked up from germline, CDR1 is KGHSH and CDR2 is LQKENI. The CDR3: CASSPPTQASEQYF. The CDR3 DNA is TGTGCCAGCTCACCACCGACACAAGCCAGCGAGCAGTACTTC.

This clone showed up many times. The rearrangement uses TRBV7-8 and TRBJ2-1; 7 nucleotides match TRBD1. Per germline, CDR1 SGHVS and CDR2 FQNEAQ. With V trimmed by 3 bases and J by 6 bases, 5 bases remained unmatched. CDR3 length equals 14 residues. Here the CDR3 DNA reads TGTGCCAGCAGCTTCGGGACAGTGTCCAATGAGCAGTTCTTC. It specifies CASSFGTVSNEQFF.

This clone was seen a single time. This chain links TRBV6-1 with TRBJ1-2; 8 bases align to TRBD1. The CDR3 sequence is 15 residues long. V trimming: 1 base; J trimming: 3 bases; junction bases outside the gene matches: 4. Germline V gene data show CDR1 as MNHNS and CDR2 as SASEGT. CDR3 bases: TGTGCCAGCAGTGAAGAAGCAGGGGGCCACTATGGCTACACCTTC. Translated, it gives CASSEEAGGHYGYTF.

The sample holds a few counts of this clone. The chain couples TRBV28 to TRBJ1-1; D gene uncertain. From germline, CDR1 is MDHEN and CDR2 SYDVKM. Trimming removed 3 bases at V and 0 bases at J, with 11 bases between. This CDR3 is built from 15 residues. CDR3 nucleotide sequence: TGTGCCAGCAGTTTTTCCAGGCCCATGAACACTGAAGCTTTCTTT. Translation gives CASSFSRPMNTEAFF.

This clone was counted between two and nine times. CDR3 sequence: CASSLQGGSVGELFF. Written as DNA, the CDR3 is TGTGCCAGCAGTCTACAAGGGGGGTCGGTCGGGGAGCTGTTTTTT. V is TRBV27 and J is TRBJ2-2; D may correspond to TRBD1 or TRBD2 (6 bases each). Trimming removed 5 bases at V and 7 bases at J, with 17 bases between. The CDR3 covers 15 residues. Germline values: CDR1 MNHEY, CDR2 SMNVEV (reference sequence).

The rearrangement joins TRBV30 to TRBJ1-1; D not certain. In germline, CDR1 is GTSNPN, CDR2 SVGIG (reference sequence). V lost 0 bases, J lost 1 base, and 6 bases lay in between. The CDR3 totals 13 residues. CDR3: CAWSVGRNTEAFF. The CDR3 DNA follows: TGTGCCTGGAGTGTCGGCAGGAACACTGAAGCTTTCTTT.

This clone has a handful of counts. This chain connects TRBV10-1 to TRBJ2-7, with D unclear. This CDR3 has 13 amino acids. CDR1 is WNHNN, CDR2 SYGVQD, per germline (reference sequence). Trimming shortened V by 4 bases and J by 6 bases, and 13 bases separated the two germline ends. The CDR3 DNA is TGCGCCAGCAGTGGGGCGGTGGAAGGCGAGCAGTACTTC. Amino acids: CASSGAVEGEQYF.

The V and J genes are TRBV6-1 and TRBJ2-7; possible D gene TRBD1, 6 bases. Germline CDR1 MNHNS, CDR2 SASEGT. This CDR3 has 14 amino acids. V dropped 2 bases and J dropped 5 bases, with 13 bases sitting between them. The CDR3 nucleotides are TGTGCCAGCAGTGAACTTACCAGGGGCCACGAGCAGTACTTC. This sequence encodes CASSELTRGHEQYF.

This sequence joins TRBV5-4 and TRBJ1-6, with 8 bases fitting TRBD1. The CDR3 runs to 16 residues. The germline CDR1 and CDR2 sequences are SGHNT and YYREEE (reference sequence). The trim removed 5 bases at V and 8 bases at J, leaving 12 bases unmatched. The CDR3 bases are TGTGCCAGCAGACAGGGGGGGGATCCGGGTGATTCACCCCTCCACTTT. Translating gives CASRQGGDPGDSPLHF. Full variable domain (outside the CDR3, taken from reference TRBV5-4 and TRBJ1-6): ETGVTQSPTHLIKTRGQQVTLRCSSQSGHNTVSWYQQALGQGPQFIFQYYREEENGRGNFPPRFSGLQFPNYSSELNVNALELDDSALYLCASRQGGDPGDSPLHFGNGTRLTVT.

The chain employs TRBV5-1 and TRBJ1-3; no firm D call. Trimming took off 1 base at V and 4 bases at J, with 12 bases between the two ends. The CDR3 is 15 residues long. Per the germline V gene, CDR1 is SGHRS and CDR2 is YFSETQ. CDR3 residues: CASSLSPDGGNTIYF. CDR3 bases: TGCGCCAGCAGCTTGAGTCCAGACGGAGGAAACACCATATATTTT.

The CDR3 DNA reads as TGTGCCAGCAGTGACAGGGTTGTGGGAAACAATCAGCCCCAGCATTTT. Its translation is CASSDRVVGNNQPQHF. V gene TRBV6-1 combines with J gene TRBJ1-5; the D gene is possibly TRBD1 (5 bases). V lost 3 bases and J lost 3, with 15 bases in between. This CDR3 spans 16 amino acids. Germline V CDR1 and CDR2: MNHNS, SASEGT.

This chain links TRBV27 with TRBJ1-5; the match to TRBD1 covers 9 bases. In germline, CDR1 is MNHEY, CDR2 SMNVEV (reference sequence). The CDR3 contains 15 residues. Unmatched junction bases numbered 9, after V lost 8 bases and J lost 4 bases. The chain's CDR3 is CASRQGQGGNQPQHF. CDR3 DNA sequence: TGTGCCAGCCGCCAGGGACAGGGAGGTAATCAGCCCCAGCATTTT.

Notes on this clone: Other DNA sequences in the same sample also yield this CDR3. The gene calls are TRBV19 and TRBJ2-1; no definite D call. This CDR3 is 12 amino acids long. V dropped 3 bases and J dropped 5 bases, with 5 bases sitting between them. Germline V gene sequence: CDR1 LNHDA, CDR2 SQIVND (reference sequence). Here the CDR3 reads CASSISHNEQFF. CDR3 nucleotide sequence: TGTGCCAGTAGTATTAGCCACAATGAGCAGTTCTTC.

The J gene is TRBJ2-3, the V gene TRBV10-3, with D maybe TRBD2 (5 bases). Trimming took 4 bases from V and 3 from J, leaving 11 bases between them. The CDR3 covers 14 residues. Germline CDR1 and CDR2: ENHRY and SYGVKD. The CDR3 region is CAISGSTRTDTQYF. In DNA, the CDR3 is TGTGCCATCAGTGGTTCCACTAGAACAGATACGCAGTATTTT.

The J gene is TRBJ2-3, the V gene TRBV7-6, with 14 positions matching TRBD2. The CDR3 is 17 residues long. Germline CDR1 SGHVS, CDR2 FNYEAQ. V lost 1 base and J lost 1; bases outside the gene matches: 1. CDR3 DNA: TGTGCCAGCAGCTTAGTGGGACTAGCGGGGGGCACAGATACGCAGTATTTT. Translating gives CASSLVGLAGGTDTQYF. The complete variable domain, with remaining parts taken from reference TRBV7-6 and TRBJ2-3, reads GAGVSQSPRYKVTKRGQDVALRCDPISGHVSLYWYRQALGQGPEFLTYFNYEAQQDKSGLPNDRFSAERPEGSISTLTIQRTEQRDSAMYRCASSLVGLAGGTDTQYFGPGTRLTVL.

This clone has just one count. The chain links TRBV19 to TRBJ2-5, with D perhaps being TRBD1 or TRBD2 (6 bases each). Trimming removed 5 bases at V and 0 bases at J, with 16 bases between. The V gene's germline CDR1 is LNHDA and CDR2 SQIVND (reference sequence). This CDR3 has 16 amino acids. CDR3 nucleotide sequence: TGTGCCAGTAGTTCAGACAGGACTACGTACCAAGAGACCCAGTACTTC. Its protein product is CASSSDRTTYQETQYF. Using reference TRBV19 and TRBJ2-5 for the parts outside the CDR3, the full variable domain is DGGITQSPKYLFRKEGQNVTLSCEQNLNHDAMYWYRQDPGQGLRLIYYSQIVNDFQKGDIAEGYSVSREKKESFPLTVTSAQKNPTAFYLCASSSDRTTYQETQYFGPGTRLLVL.

V usage is TRBV24-1 and J usage is TRBJ2-4, with 7 bases fitting TRBD1. Germline CDR1 KGHDR, CDR2 SFDVKD. The CDR3 is made up of 15 amino acids. After removal of 2 bases from V and 8 bases from J, the junction contained 8 bases not matched to a gene. Written as DNA, the CDR3 is TGTGCCACCAGTGATTCCTGGACAGGTAGCGACATTCAGTACTTC. Translating gives CATSDSWTGSDIQYF.

In its sample, this clone was seen a few times. The chain links TRBV28 to TRBJ1-5; D ambiguous. CDR3 length: 14 residues. The germline V and J ends were trimmed by 2 bases and 0 bases, with 5 bases remaining between them. Germline V gene data show CDR1 as MDHEN and CDR2 as SYDVKM. CDR3 amino acids: CASSLQLSNQPQHF. The CDR3 DNA follows: TGTGCCAGCAGTTTACAGCTTAGCAATCAGCCCCAGCATTTT.

This clone appeared a few times. An end of the junction differs from the germline gene, which may be a read error. V usage is TRBV2 and J usage is TRBJ1-3, with TRBD1 matching 9 bases. Per the germline V gene, CDR1 is SNHLY and CDR2 is FYNNEI. The CDR3 is made up of 16 amino acids. The CDR3 DNA is TGTGCCAGCAGCGAAGGGACAGGGCTTCCGGGAAACACCATATATTTT. Residues: CASSEGTGLPGNTIYF.

The V call is TRBV5-6, the J call TRBJ1-4; D is ambiguous. Between the trimmed V and J ends, which lost 3 bases and 3 bases, there was a span of 15 bases. The CDR3 length is 16 residues. Germline CDR1 is SGHDT and CDR2 is YYEEEE. The DNA of the CDR3 is TGTGCCAGCAGCTCAAAGTCGGGTGGCTCTAATGAAAAACTGTTTTTT. Translation gives CASSSKSGGSNEKLFF.

V gene TRBV10-3 combines with J gene TRBJ1-1; tentative D call: TRBD1 (5 bases). Deletions cut 7 bases from V and 1 base from J, with 10 bases between. This CDR3 has 13 residues. CDR1 ENHRY and CDR2 SYGVKD come from the germline V gene. The CDR3 spells CAITRQKNTEAFF. In DNA, the CDR3 is TGTGCCATCACAAGACAGAAGAACACTGAAGCTTTCTTT.

The chain couples TRBV11-2 to TRBJ1-1; 8 positions match TRBD1. Trimming removed 7 bases from V and 5 bases from J; junction bases left unmatched: 6. CDR3 length: 13 residues. The germline V gene has CDR1 SGHAT and CDR2 FQNNGV. The CDR3 coding sequence is TGTGCCAGCACCTATACAGGGGGAACTGAAGCTTTCTTT. This gives the protein CASTYTGGTEAFF.